This T cell receptor beta chain stems from a study of cytomegalovirus exposure and HLA in healthy donors. Use of 60 Vbeta and 13 Jbeta primers characterized the PCR. The data were produced by immunoSEQ multiplex PCR, yet TCRdb's version contains in-frame clones alone and is incomplete. Among 180,000 or so clones listed, approximately 80% were seen once. Germline CDR1 and CDR2: SQVTM and ANQGSEA. The CDR3 runs to 14 residues. V was clipped by 0 bases and J by 0 bases, with 7 bases between them. Sequencing input: PBMCs. The receptor comes from a woman between 18 and 30 years old in good health and CMV-seronegative. V usage is TRBV29-1 and J usage is TRBJ2-3; maybe TRBD2 (5 bases). Here the CDR3 DNA reads TGCAGCGTTGAAGAGGAGCGGAGCACAGATACGCAGTATTTT. Translation gives CSVEEERSTDTQYF.